These T cell receptor beta chains were read from a single sample in a study of blood T cell repertoires in COVID-19. Repertoires were generated with immunoSEQ multiplex PCR, while TCRdb's copy carries only in-frame clones and drops some. The table includes over 110,000 clones, less than 90% detected once. The source material was PBMCs or T cells enriched from blood (not recorded which). These TCRs come from a man in his forties or fifties with acute COVID-19. Both conserved end residues are part of each CDR3. Fields, in order: V gene, J gene, D gene, clone size, CDR3 protein, CDR3 DNA. A D gene is named only where the DNA matches it firmly. Only some rows state a clone size, as once, few, many or a class for expanded clones.

>TRBV30|TRBJ1-3|.|.
CAWSITGSGNTIYF
TGTGCCTGGAGTATTACGGGGTCTGGAAACACCATATATTTT
>TRBV7-2|TRBJ2-7|TRBD1|.
CASSHTWDRPYEQYF
TGTGCCAGCAGCCACACCTGGGACAGACCCTACGAGCAGTACTTC
>TRBV29-1|TRBJ2-7|TRBD1|.
CSVEQTGGSYEQYF
TGCAGCGTTGAACAGACAGGGGGCTCCTACGAGCAGTACTTC
>TRBV7-2|TRBJ1-1|TRBD1|once
CASSLVGRGQGNTEAFF
TGTGCCAGCAGCTTAGTGGGCAGGGGGCAGGGGAACACTGAAGCTTTCTTT
>TRBV7-8|TRBJ2-1|TRBD2|.
CASSRQGLAEEQFF
TGTGCCAGCAGCCGGCAGGGACTAGCGGAGGAGCAGTTCTTC
>TRBV5-1|TRBJ1-2|TRBD1|.
CASSLGQGPYGYTF
TGCGCCAGCAGCCTAGGACAGGGTCCCTATGGCTACACCTTC
>TRBV7-9|TRBJ2-1|TRBD1|.
CASSPGTGGYNEQFF
TGTGCCAGCAGCCCCGGGACAGGGGGCTACAATGAGCAGTTCTTC
>TRBV28|TRBJ1-6|.|.
CASSRAEGLSYNSPLHF
TGTGCCAGCAGCCGGGCGGAGGGTCTCTCCTATAATTCACCCCTCCACTTT
>TRBV11-2|TRBJ1-6|TRBD1|.
CASSPRQGSNSPLHF
TGTGCCAGCAGCCCTCGACAGGGTAGCAATTCACCCCTCCACTTT
>TRBV4-3|TRBJ1-1|.|once
CASSQGQMNTEAFF
TGCGCCAGCAGCCAGGGACAAATGAACACTGAAGCTTTCTTT
>TRBV4-2|TRBJ1-4|TRBD1|.
CASSQEPTGSNEKLFF
TGTGCCAGCAGCCAAGAACCGACAGGGTCTAATGAAAAACTGTTTTTT
>TRBV18|TRBJ1-6|.|.
CASSPMGGSSYNSPLHF
TGTGCCAGCTCACCCATGGGAGGGAGCTCCTATAATTCACCCCTCCACTTT
>TRBV5-1|TRBJ1-6|.|.
CASSLGGAPSNSPLHF
TGCGCCAGCAGCTTGGGTGGGGCACCCTCAAATTCACCCCTCCACTTT
>TRBV29-1|TRBJ2-1|TRBD2|.
CSVDQRDNNEQFF
TGCAGCGTTGACCAGCGGGATAACAATGAGCAGTTCTTC
>TRBV19|TRBJ2-7|TRBD1|.
CASSRTGELYEQYF
TGTGCCAGTAGTAGGACAGGGGAACTCTACGAGCAGTACTTC
>TRBV5-6|TRBJ2-7|.|.
CASRRSDEQYF
TGTGCCAGCAGGCGGAGCGACGAGCAGTACTTC
>TRBV3-1/TRBV3-2|TRBJ2-6|.|.
CASSQVGGNVLTF
TGTGCCAGCAGCCAAGTGGGAGGCAACGTCCTGACTTTC
>TRBV20-1|TRBJ1-3|TRBD1|.
CSASPTGPIYF
TGCAGTGCTAGCCCGACAGGGCCCATATATTTT
>TRBV18|TRBJ2-7|.|.
CASSPRRGLYEQYF
TGTGCCAGCTCACCAAGGCGGGGGCTCTACGAGCAGTACTTC
>TRBV6-2/TRBV6-3|TRBJ2-7|TRBD1|.
CASSYYRGPFSYEQYF
TGTGCCAGCAGTTACTACAGGGGCCCGTTCTCCTACGAGCAGTACTTC
>TRBV15|TRBJ1-2|.|few
CATSSNDRYYGYTF
TGTGCCACCAGCAGCAATGACAGGTACTATGGCTACACCTTC
>TRBV30|TRBJ1-6|TRBD1|once
CAWSGTGTSYNSPLHF
TGTGCCTGGAGTGGGACAGGGACCTCCTATAATTCACCCCTCCACTTT
>TRBV29-1|TRBJ1-1|.|.
CSAGGTEAFF
TGCAGCGCTGGGGGGACTGAAGCTTTCTTT
>TRBV30|TRBJ1-5|.|.
CAWSLQENQPQHF
TGTGCCTGGAGCCTACAGGAGAATCAGCCCCAGCATTTT
>TRBV28|TRBJ1-1|.|once
CASSLYLNTEAFF
TGTGCCAGCAGTTTGTACTTGAACACTGAAGCTTTCTTT
>TRBV2|TRBJ2-1|.|.
CASSERGLANNEQFF
TGTGCCAGCAGTGAGAGGGGACTTGCCAACAATGAGCAGTTCTTC
>TRBV29-1|TRBJ1-2|.|.
CSVEGQGHGYTF
TGCAGCGTTGAAGGGCAGGGGCATGGCTACACCTTC